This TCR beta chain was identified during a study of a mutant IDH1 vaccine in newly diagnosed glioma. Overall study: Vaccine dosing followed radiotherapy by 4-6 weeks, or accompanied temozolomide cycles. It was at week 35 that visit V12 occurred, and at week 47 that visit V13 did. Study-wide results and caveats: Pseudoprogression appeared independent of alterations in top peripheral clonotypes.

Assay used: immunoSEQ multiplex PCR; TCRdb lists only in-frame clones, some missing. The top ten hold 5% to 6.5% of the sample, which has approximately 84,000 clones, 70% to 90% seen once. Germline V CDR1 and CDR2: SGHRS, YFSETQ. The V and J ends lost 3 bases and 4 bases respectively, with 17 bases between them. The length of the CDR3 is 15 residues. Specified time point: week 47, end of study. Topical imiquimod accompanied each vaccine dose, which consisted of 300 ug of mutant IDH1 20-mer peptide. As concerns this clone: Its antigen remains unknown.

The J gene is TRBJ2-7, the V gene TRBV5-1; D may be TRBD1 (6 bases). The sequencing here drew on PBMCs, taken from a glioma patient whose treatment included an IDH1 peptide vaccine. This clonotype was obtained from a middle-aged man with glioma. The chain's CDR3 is CASSSPLRGVYEQYF. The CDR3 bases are TGCGCCAGCAGCTCCCCGCTCAGGGGAGTTTACGAGCAGTACTTC. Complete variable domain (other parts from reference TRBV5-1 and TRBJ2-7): KAGVTQTPRYLIKTRGQQVTLSCSPISGHRSVSWYQQTPGQGLQFLFEYFSETQRNKGNFPGRFSGRQFSNSRSEMNVSTLELGDSALYLCASSSPLRGVYEQYFGPGTRLTVT.